Following are 7 T cell receptor beta chains from one sample sequenced in a study of blood T cell repertoires in COVID-19. Profiled with immunoSEQ multiplex PCR; TCRdb holds only in-frame clones, not every one. The table has 250,000 to 300,000 clones, 89% seen once. The specimen sequenced was peripheral blood. The receptors shown here come from an older woman with acute or convalescent COVID-19.

Only one count was recorded for this clone. The chain combines TRBV5-1 with TRBJ2-5, with TRBD1 matching over 9 bases. The length of the CDR3 is 16 residues. Germline V CDR1 and CDR2: SGHRS, YFSETQ. Losses at the gene ends were 3 bases for V and 2 bases for J; bases not matched to a gene: 8. CDR3 DNA: TGCGCCAGCAGCTCGGCCGGGACAGGGCGTCAAGAGACCCAGTACTTC. Its protein is CASSSAGTGRQETQYF.

V gene TRBV9 combines with J gene TRBJ1-3; D is unresolved. V lost 5 bases and J 4 bases, leaving 4 bases between the germline ends. The CDR3 totals 11 residues. The germline CDR1 and CDR2 sequences are SGDLS and YYNGEE. As DNA, the CDR3 is TGTGCCAGCAGTCCGGGAAACACCATATATTTT. Translation gives CASSPGNTIYF.

The chain combines TRBV5-1 with TRBJ2-1; D may be TRBD1 (6 bases). Germline values: CDR1 SGHRS, CDR2 YFSETQ. This CDR3 contains 15 residues. The V gene lost 1 base and the J gene lost 4 bases, with 12 bases spanning the gap. The CDR3 coding sequence is TGCGCCAGCAGCTTGTCCCTAGGACAGTACAATGAGCAGTTCTTC. Protein product: CASSLSLGQYNEQFF.

The chain links TRBV7-6 to TRBJ2-1; 9 nucleotides line up with TRBD2. V lost 5 bases, J lost 8 bases, and 13 bases stayed unmatched. Germline loops: CDR1 SGHVS, CDR2 FNYEAQ. The CDR3 length is 16 residues. The CDR3, as DNA: TGTGCCAGCAGCCCCGAGGCAGCGGGGGGTTCCCATGAGCAGTTCTTC. As protein: CASSPEAAGGSHEQFF.

The chain carries TRBV7-8 and TRBJ1-4, with unresolved D. V gave up 6 bases and J gave up 0 bases, with 11 bases separating them. The germline CDR1 and CDR2 sequences are SGHVS and FQNEAQ. The CDR3 runs 15 residues. The CDR3: CASSSRRATNEKLFF. CDR3 sequence (DNA): TGTGCCAGCAGTTCCCGGAGGGCAACTAATGAAAAACTGTTTTTT.

The sample holds one count of this clone. The V call is TRBV12-5, the J call TRBJ1-1; D gene ambiguous. There are 15 residues in the CDR3. V lost 5 bases to trimming and J lost 4 bases, with 17 bases between them. Per the germline V gene, CDR1 is LGHNT and CDR2 is FRNRAP. The CDR3 DNA sequence: TGTGCTAGTGGTACCTCGACGGGGAGACTCACTGAAGCTTTCTTT. Amino acids: CASGTSTGRLTEAFF.

This clone was picked up a small number of times. The chain couples TRBV29-1 to TRBJ2-7; the D is unclear. V lost 4 bases and J 4 bases, leaving 11 bases between the germline ends. CDR3 length: 12 residues. Germline assignment: CDR1 SQVTM and CDR2 ANQGSEA. This CDR3 reads CSVGATVYEQYF. The CDR3 coding sequence is TGCAGCGTTGGGGCTACGGTTTACGAGCAGTACTTC.